This T cell receptor beta chain was captured by sequencing in a study of blood T cell repertoires in COVID-19. Germline CDR1 SQVTM, CDR2 ANQGSEA. Trimming removed 6 bases at V and 2 bases at J, with 26 bases between. This CDR3 has 17 residues. Sequencing used immunoSEQ multiplex PCR; TCRdb keeps in-frame clones, though not all of them. In the table there are under 300,000 clones, approximately 87% of which are singletons. This sequence was found in a man aged 60 to 69 who had recovered from COVID-19. The chain couples TRBV29-1 to TRBJ2-7; maybe TRBD2 (7 bases). Sequencing used peripheral blood. The CDR3 nucleotides read TGCAGCGTCACTCCGGGGGGATTGACAGGTATAGCCTACGAGCAGTACTTC. This codes for CSVTPGGLTGIAYEQYF.